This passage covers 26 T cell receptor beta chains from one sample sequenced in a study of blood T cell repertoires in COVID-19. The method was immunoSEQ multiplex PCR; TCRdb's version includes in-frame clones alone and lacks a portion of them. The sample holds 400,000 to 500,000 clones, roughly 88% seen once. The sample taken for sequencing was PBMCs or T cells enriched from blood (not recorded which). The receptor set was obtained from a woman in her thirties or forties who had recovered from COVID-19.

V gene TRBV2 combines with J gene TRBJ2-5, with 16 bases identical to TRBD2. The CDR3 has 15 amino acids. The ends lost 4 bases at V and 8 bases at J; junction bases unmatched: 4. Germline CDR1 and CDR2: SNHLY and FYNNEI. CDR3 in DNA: TGTGCCAGCAGTGCAGGGACTAGCGGGGGGGAAACCCAGTACTTC. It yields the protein CASSAGTSGGETQYF.

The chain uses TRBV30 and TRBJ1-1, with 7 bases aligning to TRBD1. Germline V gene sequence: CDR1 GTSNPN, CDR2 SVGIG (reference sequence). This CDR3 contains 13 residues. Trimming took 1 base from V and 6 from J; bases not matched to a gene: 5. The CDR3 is CAWSGQGGSEAFF. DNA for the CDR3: TGTGCCTGGAGTGGACAGGGCGGGTCTGAAGCTTTCTTT.

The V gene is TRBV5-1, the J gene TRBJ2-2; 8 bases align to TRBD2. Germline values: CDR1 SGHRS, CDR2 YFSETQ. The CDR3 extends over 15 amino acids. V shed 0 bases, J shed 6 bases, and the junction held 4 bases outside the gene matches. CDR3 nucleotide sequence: TGCGCCAGCAGCTTGGATCCGGGAGGGGCCGGGGAGCTGTTTTTT. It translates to CASSLDPGGAGELFF.

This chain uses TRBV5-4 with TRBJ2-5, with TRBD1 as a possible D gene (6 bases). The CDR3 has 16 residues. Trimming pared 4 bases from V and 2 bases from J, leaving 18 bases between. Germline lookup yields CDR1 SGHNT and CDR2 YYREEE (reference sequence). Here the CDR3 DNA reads TGTGCCAGCAGCGAGGGCGTGACAGGTCTTCAAGAGACCCAGTACTTC. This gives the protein CASSEGVTGLQETQYF. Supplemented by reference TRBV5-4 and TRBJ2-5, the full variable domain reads ETGVTQSPTHLIKTRGQQVTLRCSSQSGHNTVSWYQQALGQGPQFIFQYYREEENGRGNFPPRFSGLQFPNYSSELNVNALELDDSALYLCASSEGVTGLQETQYFGPGTRLLVL.

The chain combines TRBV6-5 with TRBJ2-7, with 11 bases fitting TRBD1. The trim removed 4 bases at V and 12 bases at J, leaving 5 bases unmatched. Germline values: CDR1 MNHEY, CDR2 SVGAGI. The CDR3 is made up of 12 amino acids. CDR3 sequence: CASSSQDRGLYF. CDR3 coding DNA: TGTGCCAGCAGTTCCCAGGACAGGGGGCTGTACTTC.

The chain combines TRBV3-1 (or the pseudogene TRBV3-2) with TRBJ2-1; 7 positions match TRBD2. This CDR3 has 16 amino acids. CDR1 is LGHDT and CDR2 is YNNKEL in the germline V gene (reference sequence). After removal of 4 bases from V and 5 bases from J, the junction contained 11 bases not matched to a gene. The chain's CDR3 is CASSLGSGIPHNEQFF. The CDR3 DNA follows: TGTGCCAGCAGCCTAGGAAGCGGGATCCCGCACAATGAGCAGTTCTTC.

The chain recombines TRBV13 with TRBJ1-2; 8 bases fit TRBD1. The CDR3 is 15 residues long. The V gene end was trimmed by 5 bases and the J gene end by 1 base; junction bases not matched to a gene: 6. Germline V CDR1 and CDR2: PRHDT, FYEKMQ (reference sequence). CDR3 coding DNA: TGTGCCAGCAGCCTTGGGACAGGAGGTAACTATGGCTACACCTTC. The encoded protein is CASSLGTGGNYGYTF.

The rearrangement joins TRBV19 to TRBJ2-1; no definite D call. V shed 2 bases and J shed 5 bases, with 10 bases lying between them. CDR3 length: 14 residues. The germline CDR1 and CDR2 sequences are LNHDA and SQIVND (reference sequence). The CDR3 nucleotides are TGTGCCAGTAGTATACCCCCCCCGGACAATGAGCAGTTCTTC. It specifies CASSIPPPDNEQFF. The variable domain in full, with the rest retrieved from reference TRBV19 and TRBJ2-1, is DGGITQSPKYLFRKEGQNVTLSCEQNLNHDAMYWYRQDPGQGLRLIYYSQIVNDFQKGDIAEGYSVSREKKESFPLTVTSAQKNPTAFYLCASSIPPPDNEQFFGPGTRLTVL.

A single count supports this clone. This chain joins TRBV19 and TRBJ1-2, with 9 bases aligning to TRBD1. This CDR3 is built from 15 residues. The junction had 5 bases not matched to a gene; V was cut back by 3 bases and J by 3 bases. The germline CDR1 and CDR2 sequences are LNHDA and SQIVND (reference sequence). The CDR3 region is CASSIDRGKDYGYTF. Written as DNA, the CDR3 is TGTGCCAGTAGTATCGACAGGGGGAAGGACTATGGCTACACCTTC.

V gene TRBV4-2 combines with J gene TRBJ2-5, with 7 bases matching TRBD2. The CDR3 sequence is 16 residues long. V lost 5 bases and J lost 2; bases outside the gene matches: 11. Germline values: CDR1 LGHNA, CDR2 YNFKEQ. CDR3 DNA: TGTGCCAGCAGCTTTTCTCTGGGAGGGCGGCAAGAGACCCAGTACTTC. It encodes CASSFSLGGRQETQYF.

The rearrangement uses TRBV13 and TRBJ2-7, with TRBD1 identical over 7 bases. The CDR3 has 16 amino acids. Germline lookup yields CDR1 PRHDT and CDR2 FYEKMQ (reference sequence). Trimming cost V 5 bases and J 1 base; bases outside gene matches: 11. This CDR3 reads CASSMPGTESSYEQYF. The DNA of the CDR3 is TGTGCCAGCAGCATGCCCGGGACAGAATCTTCCTACGAGCAGTACTTC.

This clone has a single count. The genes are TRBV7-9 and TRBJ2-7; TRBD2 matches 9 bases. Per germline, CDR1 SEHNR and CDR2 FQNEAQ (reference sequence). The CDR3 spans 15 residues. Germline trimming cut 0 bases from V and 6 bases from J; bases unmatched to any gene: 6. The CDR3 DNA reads TGTGCCAGCAGCTTAGCGGGGATAGCGGGAGTCGAGCAGTACTTC. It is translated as CASSLAGIAGVEQYF.

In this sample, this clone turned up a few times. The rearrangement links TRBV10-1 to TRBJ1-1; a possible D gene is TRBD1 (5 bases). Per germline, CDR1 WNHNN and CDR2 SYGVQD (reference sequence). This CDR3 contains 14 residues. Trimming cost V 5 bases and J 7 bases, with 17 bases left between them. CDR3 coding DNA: TGCGCCAGCAGTCCAAGTGGGGCGGTGGGTGAAGCTTTCTTT. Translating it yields CASSPSGAVGEAFF.

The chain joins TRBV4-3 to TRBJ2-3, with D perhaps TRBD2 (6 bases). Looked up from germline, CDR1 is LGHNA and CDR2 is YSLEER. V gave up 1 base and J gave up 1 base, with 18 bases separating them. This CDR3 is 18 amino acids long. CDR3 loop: CASSQGEVVGLRTDTQYF. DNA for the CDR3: TGCGCCAGCAGCCAAGGTGAGGTTGTCGGACTACGCACAGATACGCAGTATTTT.

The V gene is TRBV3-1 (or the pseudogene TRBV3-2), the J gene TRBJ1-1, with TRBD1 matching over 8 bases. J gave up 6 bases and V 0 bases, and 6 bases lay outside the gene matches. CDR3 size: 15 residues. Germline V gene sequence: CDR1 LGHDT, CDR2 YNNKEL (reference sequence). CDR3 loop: CASSQEPQGAAEAFF. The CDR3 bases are TGTGCCAGCAGCCAAGAACCCCAGGGGGCGGCTGAAGCTTTCTTT.

As DNA, the CDR3 is TGTGCCAGCAGCTTGGGGGGGGGTCGTAGAGGCGAGCAGTACTTC. Its translation: CASSLGGGRRGEQYF. The chain links TRBV5-4 to TRBJ2-7; 7 bases agree with TRBD2. There are 15 residues in the CDR3. With 0 bases clipped from V and 6 bases from J, the junction kept 9 bases outside the gene matches. CDR1 SGHNT and CDR2 YYREEE come from the germline V gene (reference sequence).

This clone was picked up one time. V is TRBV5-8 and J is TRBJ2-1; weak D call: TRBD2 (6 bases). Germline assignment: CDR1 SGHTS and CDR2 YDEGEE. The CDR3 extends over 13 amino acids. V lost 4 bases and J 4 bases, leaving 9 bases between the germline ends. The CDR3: CASSQGLYNEQFF. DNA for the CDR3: TGTGCCAGCAGCCAGGGACTGTACAATGAGCAGTTCTTC.

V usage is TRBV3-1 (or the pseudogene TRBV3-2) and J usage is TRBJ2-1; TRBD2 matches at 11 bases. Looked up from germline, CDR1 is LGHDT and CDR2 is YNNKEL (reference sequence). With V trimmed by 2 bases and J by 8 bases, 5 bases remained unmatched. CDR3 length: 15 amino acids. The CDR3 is CASSQRLAGGHEQFF. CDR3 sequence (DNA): TGTGCCAGCAGCCAACGCCTAGCGGGAGGCCATGAGCAGTTCTTC.

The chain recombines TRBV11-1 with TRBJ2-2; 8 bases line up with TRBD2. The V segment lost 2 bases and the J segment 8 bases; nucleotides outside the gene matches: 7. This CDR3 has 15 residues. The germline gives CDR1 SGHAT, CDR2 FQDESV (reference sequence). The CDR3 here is CASSLRSGRSGELFF. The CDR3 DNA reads TGTGCCAGCAGCTTACGGAGCGGGAGATCAGGGGAGCTGTTTTTT.

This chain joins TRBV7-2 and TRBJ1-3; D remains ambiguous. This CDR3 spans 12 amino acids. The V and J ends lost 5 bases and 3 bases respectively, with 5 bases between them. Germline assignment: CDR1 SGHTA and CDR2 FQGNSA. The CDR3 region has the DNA TGTGCCAGCAGCCCGGGTGGAAACACCATATATTTT. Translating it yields CASSPGGNTIYF.

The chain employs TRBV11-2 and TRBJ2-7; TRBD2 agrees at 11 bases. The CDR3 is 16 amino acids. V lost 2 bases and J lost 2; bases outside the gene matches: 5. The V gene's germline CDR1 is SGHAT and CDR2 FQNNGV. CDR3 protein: CASSLWVAGGAYEQYF. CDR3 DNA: TGTGCCAGCAGCTTATGGGTAGCGGGAGGGGCCTACGAGCAGTACTTC.

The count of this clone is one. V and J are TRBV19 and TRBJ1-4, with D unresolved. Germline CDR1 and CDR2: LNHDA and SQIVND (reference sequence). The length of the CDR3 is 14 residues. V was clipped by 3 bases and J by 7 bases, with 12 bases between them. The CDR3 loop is CASSMVAAGEKLFF. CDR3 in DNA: TGTGCCAGTAGTATGGTTGCAGCAGGTGAAAAACTGTTTTTT.

The CDR3 nucleotides are TGTGCCAGCAGTTTAAGTAGCGGGGGCTCCTACAATGAGCAGTTCTTC. Amino acid sequence: CASSLSSGGSYNEQFF. The chain combines TRBV27 with TRBJ2-1; 9 bases are a match to TRBD2. After removal of 2 bases from V and 0 bases from J, the junction contained 2 bases not matched to a gene. The CDR3 extends over 16 amino acids. Germline CDR1 MNHEY, CDR2 SMNVEV (reference sequence).

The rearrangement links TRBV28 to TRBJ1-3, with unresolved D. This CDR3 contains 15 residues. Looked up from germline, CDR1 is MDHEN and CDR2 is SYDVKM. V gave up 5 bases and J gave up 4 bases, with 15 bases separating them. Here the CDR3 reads CASSPRSSRGNTIYF. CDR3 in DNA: TGTGCCAGCAGTCCGAGGTCCTCGAGGGGAAACACCATATATTTT.

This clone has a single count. In DNA, the CDR3 is TGTGCCAGCACTTTCTATGAGGACATGAACTCTGGGGCCAACGTCCTGACTTTC. It translates to CASTFYEDMNSGANVLTF. V usage is TRBV27 and J usage is TRBJ2-6; the D gene is possibly TRBD1 (5 bases). V lost 7 bases, J lost 0 bases, and 19 bases lay in between. Looked up from germline, CDR1 is MNHEY and CDR2 is SMNVEV (reference sequence). The CDR3 contains 18 residues. The full variable domain, its missing parts supplied by reference TRBV27 and TRBJ2-6, is EAQVTQNPRYLITVTGKKLTVTCSQNMNHEYMSWYRQDPGLGLRQIYYSMNVEVTDKGDVPEGYKVSRKEKRNFPLILESPSPNQTSLYFCASTFYEDMNSGANVLTFGAGSRLTVL.

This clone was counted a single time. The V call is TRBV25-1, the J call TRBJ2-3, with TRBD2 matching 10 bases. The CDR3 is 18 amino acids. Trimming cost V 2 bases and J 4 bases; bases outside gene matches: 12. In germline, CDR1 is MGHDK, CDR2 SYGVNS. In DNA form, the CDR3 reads TGTGCCAGCAGTGAACTTTCGAGCGGGAGGGTCAAGCCAGATACGCAGTATTTT. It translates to CASSELSSGRVKPDTQYF.